In its sample, the clone carrying this T cell receptor beta chain was seen once. The antigen remains unidentified. The data originate from a study of cytomegalovirus exposure and HLA in healthy donors. In the PCR, 60 Vbeta and 13 Jbeta primers were used. The data were produced by immunoSEQ multiplex PCR, yet TCRdb's version contains in-frame clones alone and is incomplete. The sample includes fewer than 95,000 clones, about 66% of them seen just once. General study findings and limits: Researchers reported in a later analysis that common viral pathogens appeared linked to several top clusters. Sequences of the TCR beta chain were said to predict the HLA-A and HLA-B alleles of most subjects accurately. A later analysis reportedly found fewer N-insertions in an Asian-associated ancestry cluster than the roughly 680-donor mean.

V shed 0 bases, J shed 1 base, and the junction held 6 bases outside the gene matches. CDR1 and CDR2 (germline): MRHNA, SNTAGT. The CDR3 has 18 residues. The chain uses TRBV6-4 and TRBJ1-4; 9 bases match TRBD1. Material: PBMCs. The sequence was obtained from a woman aged 45-65 years in good health and CMV-seropositive. The CDR3 DNA reads TGTGCCAGCAGTGACTCGGGACAGGGCCCTATAACTAATGAAAAACTGTTTTTT. This translates into CASSDSGQGPITNEKLFF.